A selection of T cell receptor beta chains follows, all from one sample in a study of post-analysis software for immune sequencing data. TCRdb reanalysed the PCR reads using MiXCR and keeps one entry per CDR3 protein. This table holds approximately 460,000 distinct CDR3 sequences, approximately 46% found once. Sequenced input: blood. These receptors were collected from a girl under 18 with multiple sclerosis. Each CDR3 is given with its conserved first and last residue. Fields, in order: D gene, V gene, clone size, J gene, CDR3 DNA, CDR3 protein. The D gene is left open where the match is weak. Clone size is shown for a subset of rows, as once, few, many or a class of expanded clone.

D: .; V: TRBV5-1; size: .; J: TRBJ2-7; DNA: TGCGCCAGCAGCTCACCCGAGAGCTCCTACGAGCAGTACTTC; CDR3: CASSSPESSYEQYF
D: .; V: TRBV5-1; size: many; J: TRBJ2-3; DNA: TGCGCCAGCAGCGCGGACGGGGAAGATACGCAGTATTTT; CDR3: CASSADGEDTQYF
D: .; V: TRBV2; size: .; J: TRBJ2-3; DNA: TGTGCCAGCGGACAGGACTACACAGATACGCAGTATTTT; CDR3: CASGQDYTDTQYF
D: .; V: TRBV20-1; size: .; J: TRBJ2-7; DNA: TGCAGTGCTAGAAACAGGGAAGTAGCCTACGAGCAGTACTTC; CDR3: CSARNREVAYEQYF
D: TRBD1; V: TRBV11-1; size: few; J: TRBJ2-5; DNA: TGTGCCAGCAGCCCAAACAGGGGCCAAGAGACCCAGTACTTC; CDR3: CASSPNRGQETQYF
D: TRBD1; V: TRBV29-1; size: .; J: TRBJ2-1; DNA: TGCAGCGTTGTCTCAGGGGGCAATGAGCAGTTCTTC; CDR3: CSVVSGGNEQFF
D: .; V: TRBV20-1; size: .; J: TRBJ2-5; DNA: TGCAGTGCTACCCTCCCGGGGGAAGAGACCCAGTACTTC; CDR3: CSATLPGEETQYF
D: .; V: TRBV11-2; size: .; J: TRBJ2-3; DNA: TGTGCCAGTGACGGTGGGGGTACGCAGTATTTT; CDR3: CASDGGGTQYF
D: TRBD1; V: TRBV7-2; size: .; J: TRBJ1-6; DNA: TGTGCCAGCAGCTTGCCTTTATTACCCTGGACAGGGGGGGATAATTCACCCCTCCACTTT; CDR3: CASSLPLLPWTGGDNSPLHF
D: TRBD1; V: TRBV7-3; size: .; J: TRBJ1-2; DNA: TGTGCCAGCGGCTTAGGAGACAGGGACATAAACTATGGCTACACCTTC; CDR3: CASGLGDRDINYGYTF
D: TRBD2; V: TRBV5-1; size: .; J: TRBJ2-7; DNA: TGCGCCAGCAGCGGACTAGCGGCCTACGAGCAGTACTTC; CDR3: CASSGLAAYEQYF
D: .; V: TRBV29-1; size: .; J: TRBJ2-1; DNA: TGCAGCGTTGTCGAGGGAAGTAATGAGCAGTTCTTC; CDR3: CSVVEGSNEQFF
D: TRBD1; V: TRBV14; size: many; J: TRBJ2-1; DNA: TGTGCCAGCAGCCAATACAGGGGGCGGGGGAATGAGCAGTTCTTC; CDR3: CASSQYRGRGNEQFF
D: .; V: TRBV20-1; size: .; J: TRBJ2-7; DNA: TGCAGTGCTCAAACGCAGACTGGGGACTACGAGCAGTACTTC; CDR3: CSAQTQTGDYEQYF
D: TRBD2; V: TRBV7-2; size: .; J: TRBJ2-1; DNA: TGTGCCAGCAGCCTAATTCTTCGGACTAGCGTGAACAATGAGCAGTTCTTC; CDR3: CASSLILRTSVNNEQFF
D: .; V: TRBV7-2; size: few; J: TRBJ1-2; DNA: TGTGCCAGCAGCCTAGTGTTAGCTTCCACCTTC; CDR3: CASSLVLASTF
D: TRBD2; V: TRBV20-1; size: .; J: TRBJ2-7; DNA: TGCAGTGCCACTAGCGGGAGGGCCGACGAGCAGTACTTC; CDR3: CSATSGRADEQYF
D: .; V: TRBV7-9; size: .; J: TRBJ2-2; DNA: TGTGCCAGCAGCTTCGGGGGTCCCGGGGAGCTGTTTTTT; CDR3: CASSFGGPGELFF
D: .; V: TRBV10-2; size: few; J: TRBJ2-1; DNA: TGCGCCAGCAGTGATGGGAGTGGCCACAATGAGCAGTTCTTC; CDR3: CASSDGSGHNEQFF
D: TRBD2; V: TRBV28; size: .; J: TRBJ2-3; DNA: TGTGCCAGCAGTTTCCCGTCATCAGGGAGGGGAGATACGCAGTATTTT; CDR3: CASSFPSSGRGDTQYF
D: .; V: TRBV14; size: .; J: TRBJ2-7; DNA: TGTGCCAGCAGCCAAGACTCGGTTGAAGCCTACGAGCAGTACTTC; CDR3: CASSQDSVEAYEQYF
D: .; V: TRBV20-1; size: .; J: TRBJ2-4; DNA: TGCAGCCTCGGGGGCGGAATAGCCAAAAACATTCAGTACTTC; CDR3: CSLGGGIAKNIQYF
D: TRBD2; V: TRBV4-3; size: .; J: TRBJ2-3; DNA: TGCGCCAGCAGCCGACTCGGGGCTAGCGGGAGTGGCACAGATACGCAGTATTTT; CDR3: CASSRLGASGSGTDTQYF
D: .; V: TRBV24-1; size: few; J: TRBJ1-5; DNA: TGTGCCACCGCCGGAGGGGTGAGCAATCAGCCCCAGCATTTT; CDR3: CATAGGVSNQPQHF